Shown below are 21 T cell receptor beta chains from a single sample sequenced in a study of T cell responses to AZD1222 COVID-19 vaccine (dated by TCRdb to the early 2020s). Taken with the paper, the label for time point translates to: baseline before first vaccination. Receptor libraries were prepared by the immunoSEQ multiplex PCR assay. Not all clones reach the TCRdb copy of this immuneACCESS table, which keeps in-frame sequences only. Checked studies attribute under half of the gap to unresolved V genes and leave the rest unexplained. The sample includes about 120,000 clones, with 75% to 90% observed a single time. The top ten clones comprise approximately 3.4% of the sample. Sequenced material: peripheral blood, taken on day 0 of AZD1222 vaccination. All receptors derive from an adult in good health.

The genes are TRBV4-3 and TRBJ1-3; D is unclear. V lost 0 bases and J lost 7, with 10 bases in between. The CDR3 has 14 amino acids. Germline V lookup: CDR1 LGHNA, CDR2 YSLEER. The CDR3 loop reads CASSQDHGYNTIYF. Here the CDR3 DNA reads TGCGCCAGCAGCCAAGATCATGGGTATAACACCATATATTTT.

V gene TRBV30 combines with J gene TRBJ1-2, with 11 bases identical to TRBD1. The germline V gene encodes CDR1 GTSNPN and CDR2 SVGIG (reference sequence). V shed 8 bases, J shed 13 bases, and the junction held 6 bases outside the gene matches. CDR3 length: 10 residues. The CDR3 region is CATGQGAGTF. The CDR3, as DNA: TGTGCCACCGGACAGGGGGCGGGCACCTTC.

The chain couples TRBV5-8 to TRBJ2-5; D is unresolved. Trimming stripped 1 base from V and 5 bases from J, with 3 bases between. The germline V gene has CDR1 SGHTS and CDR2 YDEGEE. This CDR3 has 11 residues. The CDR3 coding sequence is TGTGCCAGCAGCTTGAGGGAGACCCAGTACTTC. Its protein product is CASSLRETQYF.

DNA for the CDR3: TGTGCCAGCAGCTTGGACAGGAGCACAGATACGCAGTATTTT. As protein: CASSLDRSTDTQYF. The J gene is TRBJ2-3, the V gene TRBV7-2, with 7 bases matching TRBD1. Germline CDR1 reads SGHTA; CDR2 reads FQGNSA. The V and J ends lost 3 bases and 0 bases, in that order; junction bases with no gene match: 0. This CDR3 comprises 14 residues.

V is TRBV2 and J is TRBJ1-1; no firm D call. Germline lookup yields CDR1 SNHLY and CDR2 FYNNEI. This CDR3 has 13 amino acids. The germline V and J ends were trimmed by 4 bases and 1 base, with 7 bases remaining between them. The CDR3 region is CASSGNRNTEAFF. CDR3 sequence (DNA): TGTGCCAGCAGTGGCAACAGGAACACTGAAGCTTTCTTT. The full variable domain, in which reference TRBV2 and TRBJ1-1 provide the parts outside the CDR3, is EPEVTQTPSHQVTQMGQEVILRCVPISNHLYFYWYRQILGQKVEFLVSFYNNEISEKSEIFDDQFSVERPDGSNFTLKIRSTKLEDSAMYFCASSGNRNTEAFFGQGTRLTVV.

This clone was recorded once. The CDR3 is CASSLDLFGRAINEQFF. The CDR3 coding sequence is TGCGCCAGCAGCTTGGATCTTTTCGGGAGGGCCATAAATGAGCAGTTCTTC. J is TRBJ2-1 and V is TRBV5-1; the match to TRBD2 covers 8 bases. Germline V gene data show CDR1 as SGHRS and CDR2 as YFSETQ. The CDR3 spans 17 residues. V was clipped by 0 bases and J by 7 bases; unmatched bases: 12.

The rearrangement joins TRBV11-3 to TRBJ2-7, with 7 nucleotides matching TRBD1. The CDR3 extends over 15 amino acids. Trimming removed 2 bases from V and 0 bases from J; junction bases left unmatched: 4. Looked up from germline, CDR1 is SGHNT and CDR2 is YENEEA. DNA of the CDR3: TGTGCCAGCAGCTTACCCTGGGACAGCTCCTACGAGCAGTACTTC. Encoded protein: CASSLPWDSSYEQYF.

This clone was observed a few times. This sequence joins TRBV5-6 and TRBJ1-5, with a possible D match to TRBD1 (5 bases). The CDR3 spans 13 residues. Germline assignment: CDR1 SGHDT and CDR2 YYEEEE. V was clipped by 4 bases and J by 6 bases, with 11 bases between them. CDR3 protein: CASSGWQGQPQHF. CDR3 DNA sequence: TGTGCCAGCAGCGGGTGGCAGGGTCAGCCCCAGCATTTT.

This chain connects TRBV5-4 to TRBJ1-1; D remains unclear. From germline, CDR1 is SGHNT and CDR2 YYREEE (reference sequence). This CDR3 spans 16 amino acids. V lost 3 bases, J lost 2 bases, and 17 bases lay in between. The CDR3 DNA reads TGTGCCAGCAGCTCCCTTGGGGAGCTGGCTAACACTGAAGCTTTCTTT. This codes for CASSSLGELANTEAFF.

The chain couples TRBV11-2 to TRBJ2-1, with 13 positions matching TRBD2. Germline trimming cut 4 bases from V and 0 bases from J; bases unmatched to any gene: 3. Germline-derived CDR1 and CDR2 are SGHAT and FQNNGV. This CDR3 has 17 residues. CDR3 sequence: CASSSGLAGSSYNEQFF. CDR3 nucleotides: TGTGCCAGCAGCTCGGGACTAGCGGGGAGCTCCTACAATGAGCAGTTCTTC. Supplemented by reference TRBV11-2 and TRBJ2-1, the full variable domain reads EAGVAQSPRYKIIEKRQSVAFWCNPISGHATLYWYQQILGQGPKLLIQFQNNGVVDDSQLPKDRFSAERLKGVDSTLKIQPAKLEDSAVYLCASSSGLAGSSYNEQFFGPGTRLTVL.

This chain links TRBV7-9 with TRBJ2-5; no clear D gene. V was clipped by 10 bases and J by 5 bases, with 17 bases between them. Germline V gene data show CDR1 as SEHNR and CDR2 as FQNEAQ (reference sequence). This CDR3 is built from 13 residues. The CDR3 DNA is TGTGCCACCCGAGTGGGGTCAGAGGAGACCCAGTACTTC. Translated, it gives CATRVGSEETQYF.

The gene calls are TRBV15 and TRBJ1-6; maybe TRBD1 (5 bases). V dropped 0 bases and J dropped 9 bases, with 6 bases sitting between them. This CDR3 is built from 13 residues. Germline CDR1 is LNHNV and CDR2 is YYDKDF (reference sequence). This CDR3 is CATSRDGGSPLHF. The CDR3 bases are TGTGCCACCAGCAGAGACGGGGGTTCACCCCTCCACTTT.

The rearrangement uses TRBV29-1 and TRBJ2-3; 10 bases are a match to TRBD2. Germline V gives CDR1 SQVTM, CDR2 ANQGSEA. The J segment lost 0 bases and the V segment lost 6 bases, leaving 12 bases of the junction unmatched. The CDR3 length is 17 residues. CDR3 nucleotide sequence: TGCAGCGTCGCCACCCGGGGACTAGCGAGTAGCACAGATACGCAGTATTTT. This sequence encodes CSVATRGLASSTDTQYF.

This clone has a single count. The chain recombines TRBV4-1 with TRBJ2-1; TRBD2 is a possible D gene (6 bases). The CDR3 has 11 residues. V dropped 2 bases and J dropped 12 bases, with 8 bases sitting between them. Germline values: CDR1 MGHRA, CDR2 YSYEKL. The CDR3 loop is CASSQPGLQFF. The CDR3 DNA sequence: TGCGCCAGCAGCCAACCGGGACTGCAGTTCTTC.

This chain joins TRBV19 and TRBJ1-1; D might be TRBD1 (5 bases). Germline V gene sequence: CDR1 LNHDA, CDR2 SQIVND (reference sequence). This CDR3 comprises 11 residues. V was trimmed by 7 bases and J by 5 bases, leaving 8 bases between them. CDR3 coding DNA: TGTGCCAGTACCAGGGCTACTGAAGCTTTCTTT. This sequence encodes CASTRATEAFF.

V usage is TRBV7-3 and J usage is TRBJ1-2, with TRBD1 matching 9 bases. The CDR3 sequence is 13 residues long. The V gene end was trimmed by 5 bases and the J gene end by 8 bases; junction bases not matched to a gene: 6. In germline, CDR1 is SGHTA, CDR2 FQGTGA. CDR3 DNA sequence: TGTGCCAGCAGCCAGGGGACAGGGCGAGGCTACACCTTC. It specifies CASSQGTGRGYTF.

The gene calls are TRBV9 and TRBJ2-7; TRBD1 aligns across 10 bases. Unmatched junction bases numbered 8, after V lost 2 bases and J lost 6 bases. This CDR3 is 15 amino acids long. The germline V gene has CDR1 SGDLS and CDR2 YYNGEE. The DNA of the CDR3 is TGTGCCAGCAGCGTGGGACAGGGGTTTCCCCGCGAGCAGTACTTC. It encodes CASSVGQGFPREQYF.

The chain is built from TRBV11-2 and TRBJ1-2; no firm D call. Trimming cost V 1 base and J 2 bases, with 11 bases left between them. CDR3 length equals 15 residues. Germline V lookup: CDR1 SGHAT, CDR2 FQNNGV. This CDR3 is CASSLGPYSNYGYTF. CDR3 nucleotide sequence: TGTGCCAGCAGCTTAGGTCCGTATTCGAACTATGGCTACACCTTC.

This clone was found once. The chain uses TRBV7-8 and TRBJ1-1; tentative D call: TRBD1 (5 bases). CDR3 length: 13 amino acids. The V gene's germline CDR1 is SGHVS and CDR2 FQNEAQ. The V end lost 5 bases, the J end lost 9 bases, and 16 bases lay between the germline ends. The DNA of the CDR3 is TGTGCCAGCAGCCATGAGAAGGGGTATCAAGCTTTCTTT. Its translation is CASSHEKGYQAFF.

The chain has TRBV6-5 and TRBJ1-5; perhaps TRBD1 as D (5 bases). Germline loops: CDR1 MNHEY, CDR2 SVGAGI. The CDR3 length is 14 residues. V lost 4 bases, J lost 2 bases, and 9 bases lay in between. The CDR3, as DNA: TGTGCCAGCAGTTCAGGGATGGGCAATCAGCCCCAGCATTTT. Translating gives CASSSGMGNQPQHF.

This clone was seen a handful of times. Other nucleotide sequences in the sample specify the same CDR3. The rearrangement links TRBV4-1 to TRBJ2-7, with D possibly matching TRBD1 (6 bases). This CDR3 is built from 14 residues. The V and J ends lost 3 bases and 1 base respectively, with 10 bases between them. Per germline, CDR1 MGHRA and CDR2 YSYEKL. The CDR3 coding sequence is TGCGCCAGCAGCCATTGGGACACATCCTACGAGCAGTACTTC. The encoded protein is CASSHWDTSYEQYF.